The subject of this entry is one T cell receptor beta chain. Its antigen remains unidentified. The CDR3 runs 13 residues. V was cut by 6 bases and J by 3 bases, with 8 bases left in between. From germline, CDR1 is MNHNS and CDR2 SASEGT. The sample's time point: persistent/refractory GD, antithyroid drugs over 5 years with positive TRAb. Construction of the TCR library relied on RNA isolated from PBMCs. This sample was taken from a study of regulatory T cells in long-lasting Graves disease. Turning to the study itself: The study counted Graves' disease as persistent given over 5 years of antithyroid drugs and positive TSH receptor antibodies.

Libraries of TCR beta came from iRepertoire HTBI primers plus Arm-PCR of CDR3 regions. Original handling: In the combined samples, approximately 62 TRBV and 14 to 15 TRBJ segments were identified. TCRdb recomputed calls from the multiplex PCR reads with MiXCR, one row per CDR3 protein. The V and J calls follow TCRdb's processing rather than the paper's. The sample yields over 250,000 distinct CDR3 sequences, roughly 21% seen once. Study results and caveats: Small numbers of samples may have cut accuracy.

The sequence was collected from a female donor with Graves disease. The starting material was peripheral blood mononuclear cells (PBMCs), obtained when the disease was refractory, from a patient treated with antithyroid drugs. The J gene is TRBJ2-2, the V gene TRBV6-1, with D unresolved. As DNA, the CDR3 is TGTGCCAGCAGCCCGCCTTACACCGGGGAGCTGTTTTTT. Amino acid sequence: CASSPPYTGELFF.